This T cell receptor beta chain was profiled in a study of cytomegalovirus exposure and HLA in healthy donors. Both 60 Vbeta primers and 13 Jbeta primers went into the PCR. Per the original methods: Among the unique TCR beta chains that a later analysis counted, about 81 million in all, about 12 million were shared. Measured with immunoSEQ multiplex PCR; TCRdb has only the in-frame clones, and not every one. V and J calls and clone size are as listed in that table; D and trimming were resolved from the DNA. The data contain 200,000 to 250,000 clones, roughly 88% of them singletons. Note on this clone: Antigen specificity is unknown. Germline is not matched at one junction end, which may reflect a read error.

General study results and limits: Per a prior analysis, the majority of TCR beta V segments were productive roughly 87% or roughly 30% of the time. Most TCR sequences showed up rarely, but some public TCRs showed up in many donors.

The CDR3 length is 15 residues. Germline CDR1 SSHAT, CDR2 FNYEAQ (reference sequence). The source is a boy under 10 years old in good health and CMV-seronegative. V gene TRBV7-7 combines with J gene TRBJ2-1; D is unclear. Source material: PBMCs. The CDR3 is CASSQDSSSYNEQFF. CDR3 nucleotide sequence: TGTGCTAGCAGCCAAGACTCTAGCTCCTACAATGAGCAGTTCTTC.